This is a list of T cell receptor beta chains from one sample in a study of T cells in Graves' hyperthyroidism and ophthalmopathy. TCRdb fed the multiplex PCR reads into MiXCR, producing one record per CDR3 protein. The data hold 550,000 to 600,000 distinct CDR3 sequences, with over 15% observed a single time. Sequenced sample: blood. The receptors stem from a woman under 30 with Graves' hyperthyroidism. Each CDR3 is given with its conserved first and last residue. Fields, in order: clone size, D gene, J gene, V gene, CDR3 protein, CDR3 DNA. D genes are given only for firm matches. Size is stated for part of the rows, as once, few or many counts, or as a class when the clone is expanded.

clone_size: many
d_call: NA
j_call: TRBJ2-2
v_call: TRBV28
cdr3_aa: CATPNPNTGELFF
cdr3_nt: TGTGCCACTCCTAACCCGAACACCGGGGAGCTGTTTTTT

clone_size: many
d_call: NA
j_call: TRBJ1-1
v_call: TRBV18
cdr3_aa: CASSPRAAIEAFF
cdr3_nt: TGTGCCAGCTCACCCCGGGCAGCCATTGAAGCTTTCTTT

clone_size: NA
d_call: NA
j_call: TRBJ2-1
v_call: TRBV2
cdr3_aa: CASSGFRLGSYNEQFF
cdr3_nt: TGTGCCAGCAGTGGGTTCAGATTGGGGTCCTACAATGAGCAGTTCTTC

clone_size: many
d_call: NA
j_call: TRBJ1-1
v_call: TRBV2
cdr3_aa: CASSRTTEAFF
cdr3_nt: TGTGCCAGCAGCCGGACCACTGAAGCTTTCTTT

clone_size: few
d_call: TRBD2
j_call: TRBJ2-7
v_call: TRBV3-1
cdr3_aa: CASRKAGGTYEQYF
cdr3_nt: TGTGCCAGCAGAAAAGCGGGAGGAACCTACGAGCAGTACTTC

clone_size: NA
d_call: NA
j_call: TRBJ2-4
v_call: TRBV10-2
cdr3_aa: CASSTWEWSAKNIQYF
cdr3_nt: TGCGCCAGCAGTACTTGGGAGTGGTCGGCCAAAAACATTCAGTACTTC

clone_size: NA
d_call: NA
j_call: TRBJ2-7
v_call: TRBV9
cdr3_aa: CASSVDPPGSFSYEQYF
cdr3_nt: TGTGCCAGCAGCGTAGATCCGCCAGGGAGCTTTTCCTACGAGCAGTACTTC

clone_size: many
d_call: NA
j_call: TRBJ2-7
v_call: TRBV28
cdr3_aa: CASSSNRVLGYYEQYF
cdr3_nt: TGTGCCAGCAGTTCCAACAGGGTTTTAGGGTACTACGAGCAGTACTTC

clone_size: NA
d_call: TRBD1
j_call: TRBJ2-5
v_call: TRBV5-4
cdr3_aa: CASRAGTGGQETQYF
cdr3_nt: TGTGCCAGCAGGGCCGGGACAGGGGGCCAGGAGACCCAGTACTTC

clone_size: NA
d_call: TRBD2
j_call: TRBJ2-5
v_call: TRBV24-1
cdr3_aa: CATSDHSGREETQYF
cdr3_nt: TGTGCCACCAGTGACCACTCCGGGAGGGAAGAGACCCAGTACTTC

clone_size: few
d_call: NA
j_call: TRBJ2-5
v_call: TRBV27
cdr3_aa: CASSPRQKRGETQYF
cdr3_nt: TGTGCCAGCAGTCCCCGACAAAAAAGGGGGGAGACCCAGTACTTC

clone_size: many
d_call: NA
j_call: TRBJ2-7
v_call: TRBV5-1
cdr3_aa: CASSLALARSKPYEQYF
cdr3_nt: TGCGCCAGCAGCTTGGCCCTAGCGAGATCAAAACCCTACGAGCAGTACTTC

clone_size: many
d_call: NA
j_call: TRBJ2-5
v_call: TRBV7-2
cdr3_aa: CASSRDGETQYF
cdr3_nt: TGTGCCAGCAGCAGGGATGGAGAGACCCAGTACTTC

clone_size: many
d_call: NA
j_call: TRBJ1-2
v_call: TRBV11-1
cdr3_aa: CASSLTADYGYTF
cdr3_nt: TGTGCCAGCAGCCTAACAGCAGACTATGGCTACACCTTC

clone_size: many
d_call: TRBD1
j_call: TRBJ1-5
v_call: TRBV2
cdr3_aa: CASSARDRGGNQPQHF
cdr3_nt: TGTGCCAGCAGCGCCCGGGACAGGGGGGGAAATCAGCCCCAGCATTTT

clone_size: many
d_call: NA
j_call: TRBJ2-7
v_call: TRBV2
cdr3_aa: CASSDVRNSYEQYF
cdr3_nt: TGTGCCAGCAGTGATGTAAGGAACTCCTACGAGCAGTACTTC

clone_size: many
d_call: NA
j_call: TRBJ1-1
v_call: TRBV20-1
cdr3_aa: CSARDSPQTGYTEAFF
cdr3_nt: TGCAGTGCTAGAGATTCCCCTCAGACAGGCTACACTGAAGCTTTCTTT

clone_size: NA
d_call: TRBD1
j_call: TRBJ2-7
v_call: TRBV4-1
cdr3_aa: CASSQWTGGSYEQYF
cdr3_nt: TGCGCCAGCAGCCAATGGACAGGGGGCAGTTACGAGCAGTACTTC

clone_size: many
d_call: TRBD1
j_call: TRBJ2-5
v_call: TRBV10-1
cdr3_aa: CASSGQGAGETQYF
cdr3_nt: TGCGCCAGCAGCGGACAGGGGGCTGGGGAGACCCAGTACTTC

clone_size: NA
d_call: NA
j_call: TRBJ2-2
v_call: TRBV9
cdr3_aa: CASSVYRNSSNTGELFF
cdr3_nt: TGTGCCAGCAGCGTATACCGGAACAGCTCCAACACCGGGGAGCTGTTTTTT

clone_size: NA
d_call: NA
j_call: TRBJ2-1
v_call: TRBV5-4
cdr3_aa: CASSLSSRTLYNEQFF
cdr3_nt: TGTGCCAGCAGCTTGTCTAGCCGAACGCTCTACAATGAGCAGTTCTTC

clone_size: many
d_call: NA
j_call: TRBJ2-5
v_call: TRBV3-1
cdr3_aa: CASSQDRLVRSETQYF
cdr3_nt: TGTGCCAGCAGCCAAGATCGGCTAGTACGATCGGAGACCCAGTACTTC

clone_size: many
d_call: TRBD1
j_call: TRBJ1-2
v_call: TRBV6-2/TRBV6-3
cdr3_aa: CASSYSGTGLQGYTF
cdr3_nt: TGTGCCAGCAGTTACAGCGGGACAGGGCTGCAAGGCTACACCTTC

clone_size: few
d_call: NA
j_call: TRBJ1-1
v_call: TRBV20-1
cdr3_aa: CSARDMGGRAFF
cdr3_nt: TGCAGTGCTAGAGATATGGGGGGACGAGCTTTCTTT

clone_size: many
d_call: TRBD1
j_call: TRBJ2-3
v_call: TRBV20-1
cdr3_aa: CSARVQGAQRDTQYF
cdr3_nt: TGCAGTGCTAGAGTACAGGGGGCACAGAGAGATACGCAGTATTTT

clone_size: NA
d_call: NA
j_call: TRBJ2-2
v_call: TRBV19
cdr3_aa: CASRIGVHTGELFF
cdr3_nt: TGTGCCAGTAGAATCGGGGTCCACACCGGGGAGCTGTTTTTT

clone_size: many
d_call: TRBD1
j_call: TRBJ2-7
v_call: TRBV12-3/TRBV12-4
cdr3_aa: CASSRAGTGTNEQYF
cdr3_nt: TGTGCCAGCAGTCGGGCGGGGACAGGGACCAACGAGCAGTACTTC

clone_size: few
d_call: NA
j_call: TRBJ2-7
v_call: TRBV2
cdr3_aa: CASRSQGIFSYEQYF
cdr3_nt: TGTGCCAGCAGGTCCCAGGGAATATTCTCCTACGAGCAGTACTTC

clone_size: many
d_call: NA
j_call: TRBJ2-7
v_call: TRBV20-1
cdr3_aa: CSGLGRDSYEQYF
cdr3_nt: TGCAGTGGACTGGGCAGAGACTCCTACGAGCAGTACTTC

clone_size: many
d_call: TRBD1
j_call: TRBJ1-1
v_call: TRBV7-9
cdr3_aa: CASSGRQGGEAFF
cdr3_nt: TGTGCCAGCAGCGGCAGACAGGGTGGTGAAGCTTTCTTT

clone_size: many
d_call: TRBD2
j_call: TRBJ2-7
v_call: TRBV13
cdr3_aa: CASSLGTSGSYEQYF
cdr3_nt: TGTGCCAGCAGCCTGGGGACTAGCGGGAGTTACGAGCAGTACTTC

clone_size: NA
d_call: TRBD1
j_call: TRBJ2-2
v_call: TRBV24-1
cdr3_aa: CAIGDRANTGELFF
cdr3_nt: TGTGCCATCGGGGACAGGGCCAACACCGGGGAGCTGTTTTTT

clone_size: few
d_call: NA
j_call: TRBJ2-1
v_call: TRBV6-5
cdr3_aa: CASSYESAYNEQFF
cdr3_nt: TGTGCCAGCAGTTACGAGAGCGCGTACAATGAGCAGTTCTTC